A selection of T cell receptor beta chains follows, all from one sample in a study of tumor-infiltrating lymphocytes in primary liver carcinoma. TCRdb reprocessed the multiplex PCR reads with MiXCR, giving one entry per CDR3 protein. The sample has fewer than 110,000 distinct CDR3 sequences; around 66% are singletons. Sequenced: liver tumor tissue from sampling region 2. These receptors were taken from an older woman with primary liver carcinoma and hepatitis B virus infection. CDR3s include the opening cysteine and the closing phenylalanine or tryptophan. Each record gives: J gene, D gene, V gene, clone size, CDR3 DNA, CDR3 protein. D genes are given only for firm matches. Rows give clone size only sometimes, using once, few, many, or a class for an expanded clone.

TRBJ1-5 | NA | TRBV29-1 | NA | TGCAACGCGCAGGTTACTTCATATCAGCCCCAGCATTTT | CNAQVTSYQPQHF
TRBJ2-1 | TRBD2 | TRBV6-1 | NA | TGTGACAGCAGTGGGGCCGCGGGAGGAGACTACAATGAGCAGTTCTTT | CDSSGAAGGDYNEQFF
TRBJ2-1 | TRBD2 | TRBV12-5 | NA | TGTGCTAGTGGTCCGCTACCTTTCGGGACTAGCTTGGACAATGAGCAGTTCTTC | CASGPLPFGTSLDNEQFF
TRBJ2-1 | NA | TRBV28 | NA | TGTGCCAACACCGCCACTAGCTGGAGATCTCCTAATGAGCAGTTCTTC | CANTATSWRSPNEQFF
TRBJ2-7 | NA | TRBV29-1 | NA | TGCGCCGTTGAGGACAGATACGAGCAGTACTTC | CAVEDRYEQYF
TRBJ2-1 | NA | TRBV20-1 | NA | TGCAGTGCTAGAGGGGTAGGAAAGCCCTGCAATGAGCAGTTCTTC | CSARGVGKPCNEQFF
TRBJ2-3 | NA | TRBV28 | NA | TGTGCCAGTAGTTTTGTGGATTACACAGATATGCAGTATTTT | CASSFVDYTDMQYF
TRBJ2-7 | TRBD1 | TRBV12-3/TRBV12-4 | NA | TGTGCCAGCAGTAATACAGGGGGCGACGCTTACGAGCAGTACTTC | CASSNTGGDAYEQYF
TRBJ2-5 | TRBD2 | TRBV5-4 | NA | TGTGCCATCAGCTGGCGGGAGGAGAAAGAGACCCAGTACTTC | CAISWREEKETQYF
TRBJ2-7 | NA | TRBV6-6 | many | TGTGCCAGCAGTATGGGGGTATGGGAGCAGTACTTC | CASSMGVWEQYF
TRBJ1-2 | TRBD1 | TRBV5-1 | many | TGCGCCAGCAGAGGACAGGCGGCGGGTGGCTACACCTTC | CASRGQAAGGYTF
TRBJ2-1 | TRBD2 | TRBV7-8 | NA | TGTGCCAGCAGCTTACCCCCCGGACTAGCGGGAGGGTCCTACAATGAGCAGTTCTTC | CASSLPPGLAGGSYNEQFF
TRBJ2-5 | NA | TRBV21-1 | few | TGTGCCAGCAGCCCCCCAACTAGCGGGCTCCAAGAGACCCAGTACTTC | CASSPPTSGLQETQYF
TRBJ1-2 | TRBD1 | TRBV4-1 | many | TGCGCCAGCAGCCGGGACAGGAGCTACACCTTC | CASSRDRSYTF
TRBJ2-7 | NA | TRBV6-5 | NA | TGTGCCAGCAGTTGGGGGCGCACTAGCGAGGGGGAGCAGCACTTC | CASSWGRTSEGEQHF
TRBJ1-2 | TRBD1 | TRBV5-8 | many | TGTGCCAGCAGCTTTCGTCGGGGCCAGGGGGCGCACGGCTACACCTTC | CASSFRRGQGAHGYTF
TRBJ2-5 | NA | TRBV30 | NA | TGTGCCTGGAGGTTTGCGGACCGAAAGACCCAGCACTTC | CAWRFADRKTQHF
TRBJ1-1 | NA | TRBV5-1 | many | TGCGCCAGCAGCGCCGGGGGAGGGAGGAACACTGAAGCTTTCTTT | CASSAGGGRNTEAFF
TRBJ2-4 | NA | TRBV11-2 | NA | TGTACCTGCAGCTTAGATGGTTTGGGGCGTGACATTCAGTACTTC | CTCSLDGLGRDIQYF
TRBJ2-4 | NA | TRBV29-1 | NA | TGTAGCGTTGGACACGGGGCCCGAAACATTCAGTACTTC | CSVGHGARNIQYF
TRBJ1-4 | TRBD1 | TRBV6-6 | many | TGTGCCAGCAGTTACTCGAGGGGATTGGGACAGGGCCAAGAAAAACTGTTTTTT | CASSYSRGLGQGQEKLFF
TRBJ1-2 | NA | TRBV28 | NA | TGTGCCAGCAGTCCCCCCAGCAGGGTGAACTATGGCTACACCTTC | CASSPPSRVNYGYTF
TRBJ1-4 | TRBD1 | TRBV11-2 | once | TGTGCCAGCAGTCACATGACAGGGGCTAATGAGAAAGTGTTTTTT | CASSHMTGANEKVFF
TRBJ2-1 | TRBD2 | TRBV4-1 | NA | TGCGCCAGCAGCCATGACTCCGCGACGGTAGGGACTAGCGGATATGAGCAGTTCTTC | CASSHDSATVGTSGYEQFF
TRBJ1-6 | NA | TRBV11-2 | NA | TGTGCCAGTAGCCTTGTAATGAATTCACCCCTCGACTTT | CASSLVMNSPLDF
TRBJ2-1 | NA | TRBV11-2 | NA | TGTGCCAGCAACTTAGAGGGAGGAAGTATCGGTGAGCTGTTCTTT | CASNLEGGSIGELFF
TRBJ2-2 | NA | TRBV7-9 | NA | TGTGTCAGCGGCTTATACGCGGGAAGCACCGGGGAGCTGTATTTT | CVSGLYAGSTGELYF
TRBJ2-1 | TRBD1 | TRBV6-5 | NA | TGTGCCTGCGGGGACAGGGTGAATGAGCAGTTCTTC | CACGDRVNEQFF
TRBJ2-2 | NA | TRBV10-3 | NA | TGTGCCATCAGTGATCCGTCCGACAGGACGAACACCGGGGAGCTGTTTTTT | CAISDPSDRTNTGELFF
TRBJ1-2 | NA | TRBV7-9 | many | TGTGCCAGCAGCACAGAGATCTATGGCTACACCTTC | CASSTEIYGYTF
TRBJ1-2 | TRBD1 | TRBV6-5 | NA | TGTGCCAGCTACCATACAGGGGGCGTTGGCTACACCTTC | CASYHTGGVGYTF
TRBJ1-1 | TRBD1 | TRBV28 | few | TGTGCCAGCAATGCAGGGGGGAACACTGAAGCTTTCTTT | CASNAGGNTEAFF
TRBJ1-5 | NA | TRBV28 | NA | TGTGCCAGCAGTTTTCTAAAAGGGCCCCAGCATTTT | CASSFLKGPQHF
TRBJ2-1 | TRBD2 | TRBV6-6 | NA | TGTGCCAGCAGTTCCCCTGATATTGCGGGAGGGCCAGGAATCTTC | CASSSPDIAGGPGIF
TRBJ1-2 | NA | TRBV12-3/TRBV12-4 | NA | TGTGCCAGCGGTTTGGGGCAGATAACGTACTATCGCTACACCTTC | CASGLGQITYYRYTF
TRBJ2-3 | NA | TRBV30 | NA | TGTGCCTGGAGTGCCAAGGGGCCGGATACGCAGTATTTT | CAWSAKGPDTQYF
TRBJ2-7 | NA | TRBV11-2 | NA | TGTGCCAGCAGCCGGTGGACAGCAGGACTACGCGAGCAGTACTTC | CASSRWTAGLREQYF
TRBJ2-1 | TRBD2 | TRBV11-2 | NA | TGTGCCAGCAGCCCCCTACTAGCGGGAACCTACAATTATCAGTTCTTC | CASSPLLAGTYNYQFF
TRBJ2-3 | NA | TRBV6-1 | many | TGTGCCAGCAGTGATGGTGGCCCTACAGATACGCAGTATTTT | CASSDGGPTDTQYF
TRBJ2-5 | TRBD2 | TRBV11-1 | NA | TGTGCCAGCAGCTTGGTGCCTGGCGGGAGGCCCCAAAAGACCCAGTACTTC | CASSLVPGGRPQKTQYF
TRBJ2-1 | NA | TRBV6-1 | many | TGTGCCAGCAGAAGCGGAGATTCCTACAATGAGCAGTTCTTC | CASRSGDSYNEQFF